These T cell receptor beta chains were read from a single sample in a study of T-cell reconstitution after alpha-beta-depleted transplantation in children. Each CDR3 protein is one row after TCRdb ran MiXCR on the PCR reads. The sample has about a million distinct CDR3 sequences; less than 30% are singletons. Sample: PBMCs, mostly from graft donor cells, taken 360 days after TCRalphabeta/CD19-depleted stem cell transplant. The receptors were gathered from a boy under two years old who had a stem cell transplant for SCID, so the T cells may come from the graft donor. Both conserved end residues are part of each CDR3. The D gene is left open where the match is weak. The size of a clone is reported for some rows only, either as once, few or many, or as a class for expanded clones.

J,size,D,V,CDR3
TRBJ2-3,few,-,TRBV27,CASSLRALQMSTQYF
TRBJ2-5,many,-,TRBV25-1,CASSETRGYEETQYF
TRBJ2-2,-,-,TRBV5-1,CASSSTDPDAGELFF
TRBJ1-5,-,-,TRBV6-1,CASRSTQGIEQPQHF
TRBJ1-5,-,-,TRBV6-5,CASSYGRGGSSNQPQHF
TRBJ2-7,-,-,TRBV6-5,CASSKQGEQYF
TRBJ2-3,-,TRBD2,TRBV4-1,CASSQEGGTSDTQYF
TRBJ2-7,-,TRBD2,TRBV20-1,CSARDPSGGPEQYF
TRBJ2-5,few,TRBD2,TRBV12-3/TRBV12-4,CASSTPGTRKETQYF
TRBJ2-2,-,-,TRBV6-1,CASMPTKDLIWDTGELFF
TRBJ1-5,-,-,TRBV5-1,CASSLAGVGVGQPQHF
TRBJ1-6,few,-,TRBV24-1,CATSDGGPSKDAGSPLHF
TRBJ2-3,-,TRBD2,TRBV10-3,CAISTSGDNTDTQYF
TRBJ1-4,-,-,TRBV29-1,CSAGTPVEKLFF
TRBJ2-2,-,-,TRBV4-3,CASSHGGVTAGELFF
TRBJ2-7,-,-,TRBV4-1,CASSPDEYEQYF
TRBJ2-5,few,-,TRBV5-4,CASSLGGDLTSETQYF
TRBJ2-7,-,-,TRBV20-1,CSVRTAYEQYF
TRBJ2-2,-,TRBD2,TRBV20-1,CSAEGTSGRGELFF
TRBJ2-3,-,TRBD2,TRBV11-2,CASSPVPWTSGLMDTQYF
TRBJ2-1,-,TRBD2,TRBV9,CASSVVAGATKSEQFF
TRBJ2-1,few,-,TRBV4-1,CASSQIQHWEQFF